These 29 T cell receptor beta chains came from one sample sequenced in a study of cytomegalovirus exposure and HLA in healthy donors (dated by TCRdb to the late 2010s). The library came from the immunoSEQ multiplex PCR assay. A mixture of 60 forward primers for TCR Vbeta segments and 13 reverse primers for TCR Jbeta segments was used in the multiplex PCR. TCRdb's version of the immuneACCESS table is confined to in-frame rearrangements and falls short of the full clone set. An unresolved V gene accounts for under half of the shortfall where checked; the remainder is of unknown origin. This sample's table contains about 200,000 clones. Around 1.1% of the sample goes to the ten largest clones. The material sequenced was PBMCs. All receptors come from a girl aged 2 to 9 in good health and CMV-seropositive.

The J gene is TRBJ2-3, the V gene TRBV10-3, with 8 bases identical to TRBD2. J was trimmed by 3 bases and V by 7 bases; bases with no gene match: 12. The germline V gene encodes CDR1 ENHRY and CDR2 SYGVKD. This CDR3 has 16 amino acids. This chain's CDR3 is CAINERSGSGTDTQYF. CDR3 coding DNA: TGTGCCATCAATGAAAGAAGCGGGAGTGGGACAGATACGCAGTATTTT.

CDR3: CASNLDRSNQPQHF. For the CDR3, the DNA is TGTGCCAGCAACCTTGACAGATCAAATCAGCCCCAGCATTTT. The chain is built from TRBV2 and TRBJ1-5; D might be TRBD1 (5 bases). The germline gives CDR1 SNHLY, CDR2 FYNNEI. The CDR3 is 14 amino acids. Trimming shortened V by 7 bases and J by 4 bases, and 14 bases separated the two germline ends.

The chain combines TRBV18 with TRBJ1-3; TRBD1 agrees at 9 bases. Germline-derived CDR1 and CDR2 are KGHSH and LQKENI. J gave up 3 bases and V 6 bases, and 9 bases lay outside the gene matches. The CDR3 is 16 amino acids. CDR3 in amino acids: CASSEWDRVDGNTIYF. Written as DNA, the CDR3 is TGTGCCAGCTCTGAATGGGACAGGGTTGATGGAAACACCATATATTTT. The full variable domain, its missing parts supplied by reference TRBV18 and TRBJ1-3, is NAGVMQNPRHLVRRRGQEARLRCSPMKGHSHVYWYRQLPEEGLKFMVYLQKENIIDESGMPKERFSAEFPKEGPSILRIQQVVRGDSAAYFCASSEWDRVDGNTIYFGEGSWLTVV.

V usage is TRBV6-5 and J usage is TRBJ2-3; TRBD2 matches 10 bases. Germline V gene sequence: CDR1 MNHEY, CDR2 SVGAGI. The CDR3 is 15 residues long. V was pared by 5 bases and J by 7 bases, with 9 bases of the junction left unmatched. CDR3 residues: CASSGTSGNVNTQYF. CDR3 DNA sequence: TGTGCCAGCAGTGGAACTAGCGGGAACGTAAATACGCAGTATTTT.

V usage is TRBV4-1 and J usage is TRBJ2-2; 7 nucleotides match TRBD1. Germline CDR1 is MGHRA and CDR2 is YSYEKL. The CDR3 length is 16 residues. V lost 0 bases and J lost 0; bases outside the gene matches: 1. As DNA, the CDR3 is TGCGCCAGCAGCCAAGAACAGGGGCCGAACACCGGGGAGCTGTTTTTT. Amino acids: CASSQEQGPNTGELFF.

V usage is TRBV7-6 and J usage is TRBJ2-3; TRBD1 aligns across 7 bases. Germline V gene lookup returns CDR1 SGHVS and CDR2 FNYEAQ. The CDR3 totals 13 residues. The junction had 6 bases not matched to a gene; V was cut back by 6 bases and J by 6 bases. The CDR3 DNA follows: TGTGCCAGCAGTGGACAGGCTGCGGATACGCAGTATTTT. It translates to CASSGQAADTQYF.

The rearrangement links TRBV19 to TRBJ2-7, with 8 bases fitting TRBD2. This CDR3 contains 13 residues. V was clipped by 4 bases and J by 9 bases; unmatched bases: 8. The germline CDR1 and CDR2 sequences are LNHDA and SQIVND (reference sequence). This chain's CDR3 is CASSTEREGRQYF. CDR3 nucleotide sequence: TGTGCCAGTAGTACTGAACGGGAGGGCCGGCAGTACTTC. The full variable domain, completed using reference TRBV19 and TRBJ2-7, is DGGITQSPKYLFRKEGQNVTLSCEQNLNHDAMYWYRQDPGQGLRLIYYSQIVNDFQKGDIAEGYSVSREKKESFPLTVTSAQKNPTAFYLCASSTEREGRQYFGPGTRLTVT.

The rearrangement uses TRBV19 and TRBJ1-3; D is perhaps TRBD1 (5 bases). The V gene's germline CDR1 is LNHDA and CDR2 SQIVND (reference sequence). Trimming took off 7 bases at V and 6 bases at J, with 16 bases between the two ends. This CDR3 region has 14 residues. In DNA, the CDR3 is TGTGCCAGTACCGACCAGGGCGAGAAAAACACCATATATTTT. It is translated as CASTDQGEKNTIYF.

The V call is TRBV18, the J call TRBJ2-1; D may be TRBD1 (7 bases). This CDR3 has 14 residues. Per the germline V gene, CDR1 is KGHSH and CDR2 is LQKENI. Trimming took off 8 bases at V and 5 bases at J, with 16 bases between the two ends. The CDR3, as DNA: TGTGCCAGCGGGGGACAGTGGGGGGACAATGAGCAGTTCTTC. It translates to CASGGQWGDNEQFF.

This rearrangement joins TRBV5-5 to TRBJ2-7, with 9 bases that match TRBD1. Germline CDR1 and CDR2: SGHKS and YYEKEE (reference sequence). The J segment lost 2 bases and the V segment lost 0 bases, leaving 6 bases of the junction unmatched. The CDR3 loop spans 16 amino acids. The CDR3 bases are TGTGCCAGCAGCTTGGTCGGACAGGGGTTCACCTACGAGCAGTACTTC. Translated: CASSLVGQGFTYEQYF.

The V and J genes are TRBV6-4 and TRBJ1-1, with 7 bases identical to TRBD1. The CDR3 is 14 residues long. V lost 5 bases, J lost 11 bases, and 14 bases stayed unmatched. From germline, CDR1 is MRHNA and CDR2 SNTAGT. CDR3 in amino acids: CASSTRQGSHPAFF. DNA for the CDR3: TGTGCCAGCAGTACCAGACAGGGCTCCCACCCTGCTTTCTTT.

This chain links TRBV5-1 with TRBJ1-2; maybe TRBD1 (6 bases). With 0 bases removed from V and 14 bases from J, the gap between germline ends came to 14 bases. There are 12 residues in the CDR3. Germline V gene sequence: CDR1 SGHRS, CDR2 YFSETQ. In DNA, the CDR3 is TGCGCCAGCAGCTTGGACCGGACAGTCCAGACCTTC. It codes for CASSLDRTVQTF.

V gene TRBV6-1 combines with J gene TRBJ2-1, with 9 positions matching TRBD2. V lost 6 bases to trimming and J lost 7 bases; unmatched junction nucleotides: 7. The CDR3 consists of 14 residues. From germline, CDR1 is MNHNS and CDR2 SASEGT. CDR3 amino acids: CASRRGLAGNEQFF. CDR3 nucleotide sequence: TGTGCCAGCAGGCGGGGGCTAGCGGGGAATGAGCAGTTCTTC.

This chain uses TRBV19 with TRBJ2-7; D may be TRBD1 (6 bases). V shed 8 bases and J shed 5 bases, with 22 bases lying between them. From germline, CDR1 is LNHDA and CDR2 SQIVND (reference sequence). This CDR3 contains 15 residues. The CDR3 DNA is TGTGCCAGTCAAACAACAAGGGGGTCCCTTCACGAGCAGTACTTC. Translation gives CASQTTRGSLHEQYF.

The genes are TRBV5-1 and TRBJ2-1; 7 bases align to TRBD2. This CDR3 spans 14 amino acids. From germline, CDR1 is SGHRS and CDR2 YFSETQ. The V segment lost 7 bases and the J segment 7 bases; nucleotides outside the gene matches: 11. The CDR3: CASGYGRERNEQFF. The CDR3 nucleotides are TGCGCCAGCGGCTATGGGCGGGAGAGAAATGAGCAGTTCTTC.

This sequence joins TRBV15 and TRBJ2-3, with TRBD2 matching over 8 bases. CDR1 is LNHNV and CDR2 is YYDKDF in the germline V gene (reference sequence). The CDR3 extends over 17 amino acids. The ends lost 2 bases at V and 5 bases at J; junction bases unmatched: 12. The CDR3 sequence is CATSRSAGALRGDTQYF. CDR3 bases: TGTGCCACCAGCAGATCAGCGGGGGCTCTTAGGGGAGATACGCAGTATTTT.

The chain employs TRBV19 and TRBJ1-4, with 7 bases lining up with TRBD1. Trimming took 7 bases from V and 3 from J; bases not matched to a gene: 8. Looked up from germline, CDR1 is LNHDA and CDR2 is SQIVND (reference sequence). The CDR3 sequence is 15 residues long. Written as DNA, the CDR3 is TGTGCCAGTAAGAAGGGGGCAGTGTCTAATGAAAAACTGTTTTTT. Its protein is CASKKGAVSNEKLFF.

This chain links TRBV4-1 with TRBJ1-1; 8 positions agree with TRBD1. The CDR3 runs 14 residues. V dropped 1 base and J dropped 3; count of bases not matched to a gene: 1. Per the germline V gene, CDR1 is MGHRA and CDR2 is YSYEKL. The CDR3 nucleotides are TGCGCCAGCAGCCAAGTGACAGGGGACACTGAAGCTTTCTTT. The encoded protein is CASSQVTGDTEAFF.

The CDR3 DNA sequence: TGTGCCAGTAGTATCAGGACAGGGATGAATCAGCCCCAGCATTTT. It specifies CASSIRTGMNQPQHF. The chain couples TRBV19 to TRBJ1-5, with 8 bases matching TRBD1. Unmatched junction bases numbered 5, after V lost 3 bases and J lost 4 bases. The CDR3 sequence is 15 residues long. Per the germline V gene, CDR1 is LNHDA and CDR2 is SQIVND (reference sequence).

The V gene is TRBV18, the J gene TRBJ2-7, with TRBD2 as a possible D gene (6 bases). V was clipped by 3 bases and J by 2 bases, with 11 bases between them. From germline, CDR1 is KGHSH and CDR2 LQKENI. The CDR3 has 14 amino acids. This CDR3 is CASSPPGLPYEQYF. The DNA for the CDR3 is TGTGCCAGCTCACCTCCGGGACTCCCCTACGAGCAGTACTTC.

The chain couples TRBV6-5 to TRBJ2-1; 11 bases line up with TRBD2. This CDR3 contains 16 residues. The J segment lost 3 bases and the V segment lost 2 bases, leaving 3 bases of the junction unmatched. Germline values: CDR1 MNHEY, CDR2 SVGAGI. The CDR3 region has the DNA TGTGCCAGCAGTTACGGGACTAGCGGATACTACAATGAGCAGTTCTTC. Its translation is CASSYGTSGYYNEQFF.

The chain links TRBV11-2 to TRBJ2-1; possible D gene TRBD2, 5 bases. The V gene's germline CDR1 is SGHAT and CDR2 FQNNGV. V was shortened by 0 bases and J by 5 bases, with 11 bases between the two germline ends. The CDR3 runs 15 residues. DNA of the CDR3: TGTGCCAGCAGCTTAGAGGGGTTCGGGGACAATGAGCAGTTCTTC. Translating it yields CASSLEGFGDNEQFF.

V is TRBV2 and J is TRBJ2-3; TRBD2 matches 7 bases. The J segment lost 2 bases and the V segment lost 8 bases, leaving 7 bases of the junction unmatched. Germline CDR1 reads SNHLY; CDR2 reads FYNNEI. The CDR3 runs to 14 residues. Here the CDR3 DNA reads TGTGCCAGCGGCGGGAGCCGCCCCACAGATACGCAGTATTTT. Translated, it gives CASGGSRPTDTQYF.

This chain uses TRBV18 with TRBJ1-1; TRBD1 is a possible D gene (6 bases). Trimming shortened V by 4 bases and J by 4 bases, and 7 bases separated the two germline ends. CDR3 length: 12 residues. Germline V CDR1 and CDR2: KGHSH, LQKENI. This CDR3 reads CASSLGATEAFF. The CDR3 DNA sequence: TGTGCCAGCTCACTGGGGGCCACTGAAGCTTTCTTT.

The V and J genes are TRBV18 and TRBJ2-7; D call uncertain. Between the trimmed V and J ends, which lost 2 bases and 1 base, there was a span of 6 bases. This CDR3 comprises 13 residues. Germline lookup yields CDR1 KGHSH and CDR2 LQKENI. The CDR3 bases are TGTGCCAGCTCACCATCCGCGTCCTACGAGCAGTACTTC. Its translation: CASSPSASYEQYF. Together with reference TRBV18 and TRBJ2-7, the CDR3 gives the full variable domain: NAGVMQNPRHLVRRRGQEARLRCSPMKGHSHVYWYRQLPEEGLKFMVYLQKENIIDESGMPKERFSAEFPKEGPSILRIQQVVRGDSAAYFCASSPSASYEQYFGPGTRLTVT.

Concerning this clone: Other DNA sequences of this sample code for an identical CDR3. As DNA, the CDR3 is TGTGCCAGCAGTTTATTGGGTCGCGGAGAGACCCAGTACTTC. Its translation: CASSLLGRGETQYF. This rearrangement joins TRBV27 to TRBJ2-5; D ambiguous. Germline V lookup: CDR1 MNHEY, CDR2 SMNVEV (reference sequence). CDR3 size: 14 residues. V was pared by 1 base and J by 4 bases, with 10 bases between.

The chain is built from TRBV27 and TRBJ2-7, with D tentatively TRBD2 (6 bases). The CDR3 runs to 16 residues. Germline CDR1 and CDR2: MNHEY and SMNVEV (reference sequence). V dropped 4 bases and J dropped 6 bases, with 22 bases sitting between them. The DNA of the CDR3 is TGTGCCAGCAGTTCTCAATGGGACTTTAGCTCGGGCGAGCAGTACTTC. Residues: CASSSQWDFSSGEQYF.

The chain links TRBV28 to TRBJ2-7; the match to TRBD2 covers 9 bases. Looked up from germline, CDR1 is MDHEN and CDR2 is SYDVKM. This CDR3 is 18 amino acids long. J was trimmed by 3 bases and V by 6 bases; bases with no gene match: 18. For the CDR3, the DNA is TGTGCCAGCAGCACTCACGTTTTGACTAGCGGATCTAACTACGAGCAGTACTTC. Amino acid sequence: CASSTHVLTSGSNYEQYF.

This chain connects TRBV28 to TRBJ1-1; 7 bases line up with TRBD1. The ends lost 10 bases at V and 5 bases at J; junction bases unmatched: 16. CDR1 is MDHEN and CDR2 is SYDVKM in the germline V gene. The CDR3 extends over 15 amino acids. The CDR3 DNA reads TGTGCCACCACAAACCAGGGGGGCGCAGGAACTGAAGCTTTCTTT. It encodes CATTNQGGAGTEAFF. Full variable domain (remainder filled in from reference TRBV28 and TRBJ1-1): DVKVTQSSRYLVKRTGEKVFLECVQDMDHENMFWYRQDPGLGLRLIYFSYDVKMKEKGDIPEGYSVSREKKERFSLILESASTNQTSMYLCATTNQGGAGTEAFFGQGTRLTVV.